This T cell receptor (beta chain) was recorded in a study of identical twins. Study results and limitations: Less excess twin sharing appeared in beta out-of-frame sequences. Out-of-frame TCR alpha sharing observed in monozygotic twins exceeded model estimates.

Only a few counts were recorded for this clonotype. The antigen remains undetermined. V lost 4 bases and J lost 2, with 12 bases in between. This CDR3 region has 14 residues. The germline V gene has CDR1 MNHNS and CDR2 SASEGT. TCRdb passed the 5' RACE reads through MiXCR, listing each CDR3 protein once. The table records under 250,000 distinct CDR3 sequences, about 7.5% of them present only once. Separately, the same data were catalogued under a study of yellow fever vaccine responses in identical twins.

The sequence came from a young woman in good health. The sample was memory (CD45RO+) T cells sorted from blood. This rearrangement joins TRBV6-1 to TRBJ2-7, with D maybe TRBD1 (6 bases). The CDR3 sequence is CASSVGTRAYEQYF. DNA for the CDR3: TGTGCCAGCAGTGTAGGGACACGGGCCTACGAGCAGTACTTC.